The 20 T cell receptor beta chains below come from one sample, sequenced in a study of molecular identifiers for immune sequencing clone quantification. Via MiXCR, TCRdb re-called the PCR reads, giving one row per CDR3 protein. The repertoire consists of 75,000 to 100,000 distinct CDR3 sequences, with around 20% occurring once and the leading ten covering around 0.8%. The sample was naive CD8+ T cells from blood, with Jurkat cell RNA spiked in. Subset noted: FACS-sorted CD8+CD4-CCR7+CD45RA+ naive T cells. The receptor source for this set is a human donor in good health. Some libraries in this study had Jurkat cell RNA spiked in.

This clonotype was recorded many times. The chain joins TRBV9 to TRBJ2-1; 7 bases align to TRBD2. The V and J ends lost 4 bases and 4 bases, in that order; junction bases with no gene match: 2. Germline CDR1 and CDR2: SGDLS and YYNGEE. The CDR3 sequence is 13 residues long. The CDR3 DNA follows: TGTGCCAGCAGCCCAGCGGGGTACAATGAGCAGTTCTTC. Translating it yields CASSPAGYNEQFF.

The V call is TRBV12-3 or TRBV12-4, the J call TRBJ2-3; 11 bases agree with TRBD2. V was clipped by 4 bases and J by 2 bases; unmatched bases: 5. The CDR3 runs 16 residues. The CDR3 sequence is CASSYPGLADTDTQYF. CDR3 DNA sequence: TGTGCCAGCAGTTACCCGGGACTAGCGGACACAGATACGCAGTATTTT.

In this sample, this clonotype turned up many times. J is TRBJ1-2 and V is TRBV20-1; D unresolved. This CDR3 contains 14 residues. The V gene's germline CDR1 is DFQATT and CDR2 SNEGSKA (reference sequence). The V end lost 6 bases, the J end lost 2 bases, and 16 bases lay between the germline ends. CDR3 bases: TGCAGTGCCCAGTCGTTTACGGGCAACTATGGCTACACCTTC. Amino acid sequence: CSAQSFTGNYGYTF.

In this sample, this clonotype turned up many times. The chain combines TRBV6-6 with TRBJ2-7; 8 positions match TRBD2. Germline-derived CDR1 and CDR2 are MNHNY and SVGAGI (reference sequence). This CDR3 has 15 residues. V was clipped by 5 bases and J by 1 base; unmatched bases: 7. In DNA, the CDR3 is TGTGCCAGCAGTCCAGCGGCGGGGGGTTCCTACGAGCAGTACTTC. It translates to CASSPAAGGSYEQYF.

This clonotype was found many times. This chain joins TRBV9 and TRBJ2-6, with no clear D. V was cut by 5 bases and J by 0 bases, with 12 bases left in between. The CDR3 sequence is 16 residues long. In germline, CDR1 is SGDLS, CDR2 YYNGEE. CDR3 residues: CASSVSVGSGANVLTF. DNA for the CDR3: TGTGCCAGCAGTGTCAGTGTAGGCTCTGGGGCCAACGTCCTGACTTTC. Filled out from reference TRBV9 and TRBJ2-6, the complete variable domain reads DSGVTQTPKHLITATGQRVTLRCSPRSGDLSVYWYQQSLDQGLQFLIQYYNGEERAKGNILERFSAQQFPDLHSELNLSSLELGDSALYFCASSVSVGSGANVLTFGAGSRLTVL.

This clonotype was counted ten times or more. The V call is TRBV4-1, the J call TRBJ2-7, with D perhaps TRBD2 (5 bases). Germline CDR1 and CDR2: MGHRA and YSYEKL. The CDR3 has 17 amino acids. V gave up 1 base and J gave up 2 bases, with 18 bases separating them. DNA for the CDR3: TGCGCCAGCAGCCAAGCCCTAAGCCAAGCGGAACCCTACGAGCAGTACTTC. Translated, it gives CASSQALSQAEPYEQYF.

This clonotype has a count of ten or more. The J gene is TRBJ2-5, the V gene TRBV12-3 or TRBV12-4; D is perhaps TRBD2 (5 bases). The CDR3 covers 14 residues. Deletions cut 4 bases from V and 7 bases from J, with 16 bases between. The CDR3 DNA reads as TGTGCCAGCAGTTGGACTGCTTCTGGTGGGACCCAGTACTTC. Translating it yields CASSWTASGGTQYF.

V gene TRBV7-7 combines with J gene TRBJ2-3, with D possibly being TRBD1 or TRBD2 (5 bases each). This CDR3 is 15 amino acids long. The germline V and J ends were trimmed by 5 bases and 5 bases, with 17 bases remaining between them. The germline V gene has CDR1 SSHAT and CDR2 FNYEAQ (reference sequence). This chain's CDR3 is CASSPGTSRGDTQYF. The CDR3 region has the DNA TGTGCCAGCAGCCCTGGGACCTCTCGAGGAGATACGCAGTATTTT.

In this sample, this clonotype turned up many times. The V and J genes are TRBV3-1 and TRBJ2-7; no firm D call. The CDR3 contains 16 residues. The germline CDR1 and CDR2 sequences are LGHDT and YNNKEL (reference sequence). The germline V and J ends were trimmed by 0 bases and 2 bases, with 14 bases remaining between them. The CDR3 is CASSQETDLPPYEQYF. CDR3 DNA: TGTGCCAGCAGCCAAGAGACCGACCTCCCCCCCTACGAGCAGTACTTC.

The chain is built from TRBV6-5 and TRBJ1-1; D remains ambiguous. CDR3 length equals 14 residues. Germline values: CDR1 MNHEY, CDR2 SVGAGI. The V end was cut by 2 bases, the J end by 1 base, with 8 bases between. The CDR3 nucleotides are TGTGCCAGCAGTTACGGCGTGGGGAACACTGAAGCTTTCTTT. Translating it yields CASSYGVGNTEAFF.

Many counts were recorded for this clonotype. J is TRBJ1-5 and V is TRBV21-1. TRBV21-1 is an annotated pseudogene. The CDR3 is made up of 12 amino acids. CDR3 amino acids: CASRLVVQPQHF. CDR3 in DNA: TGTGCCAGCAGACTGGTGGTACAGCCCCAGCATTTT.

This clonotype was seen many times. The CDR3 coding sequence is TGTGCCTGGAGTGCTCCGCGCGGGGGCACAGATACGCAGTATTTT. Encoded protein: CAWSAPRGGTDTQYF. The chain carries TRBV30 and TRBJ2-3; TRBD2 might be the D (6 bases). The CDR3 totals 15 residues. Trimming left V 1 base short and J 1 base short, with 12 bases between. CDR1 is GTSNPN and CDR2 is SVGIG in the germline V gene (reference sequence).

This clonotype was recorded many times. The chain is built from TRBV19 and TRBJ1-1, with TRBD1 matching 7 bases. The V and J ends lost 10 bases and 4 bases, in that order; junction bases with no gene match: 12. CDR3 size: 14 residues. Germline loops: CDR1 LNHDA, CDR2 SQIVND (reference sequence). This CDR3 reads CAILAYDRATEAFF. As DNA, the CDR3 is TGTGCCATACTAGCCTATGACAGGGCCACTGAAGCTTTCTTT.

There are many counts of this clonotype. The J gene is TRBJ2-1, the V gene TRBV29-1; perhaps TRBD2 as D (6 bases). V was trimmed by 3 bases and J by 12 bases, leaving 12 bases between them. Germline assignment: CDR1 SQVTM and CDR2 ANQGSEA. This CDR3 region has 11 residues. The CDR3 loop reads CSVEWGERQFF. The CDR3 DNA is TGCAGCGTTGAGTGGGGGGAACGGCAGTTCTTC.

This clonotype was picked up many times. This chain uses TRBV6-5 with TRBJ2-5, with 7 bases identical to TRBD1. Trimming at V came to 5 bases and at J to 3 bases, leaving 3 bases not matched to a gene. Germline CDR1 MNHEY, CDR2 SVGAGI. The CDR3 loop spans 13 amino acids. The CDR3 region is CASSTDREETQYF. The DNA of the CDR3 is TGTGCCAGCAGTACCGACAGGGAAGAGACCCAGTACTTC.

This clonotype was seen a handful of times. This may be a read error: a much more frequent sequence differs by one nucleotide. This chain connects TRBV4-1 to TRBJ1-4; D is unclear. This CDR3 spans 13 amino acids. Germline CDR1 and CDR2: MGHRA and YSYEKL. Between the trimmed V and J ends, which lost 0 bases and 5 bases, there was a span of 4 bases. Here the CDR3 DNA reads TGCGCCAGCAGCCAAGAAGACAATGAAAAACTGTTTTTT. Translation: CASSQEDNEKLFF.

Points on this clonotype: Given a much more abundant clone one base away, this may be a read error. This rearrangement joins TRBV29-1 to TRBJ2-1; 10 positions match TRBD1. The ends lost 6 bases at V and 3 bases at J; junction bases unmatched: 8. Germline V gene data show CDR1 as SQVTM and CDR2 as ANQGSEA. This CDR3 spans 15 amino acids. CDR3 amino acids: CSVTRGQGVYNEQFF. The CDR3 bases are TGCAGCGTCACTCGCGGACAGGGGGTCTACAATGAGCAGTTCTTC.

This clonotype appeared many times. The chain links TRBV7-9 to TRBJ2-3; possibly TRBD1 or TRBD2 for D (6 bases each). The CDR3 runs 16 residues. V lost 3 bases and J lost 2, with 15 bases in between. CDR1 and CDR2 from the germline V gene are SEHNR and FQNEAQ (reference sequence). The DNA for the CDR3 is TGTGCCAGCAGCTTTCCGACGGGGGCAACCACAGATACGCAGTATTTT. This translates into CASSFPTGATTDTQYF.

In this sample, this clonotype turned up many times. This chain uses TRBV27 with TRBJ2-3; TRBD2 agrees at 10 bases. The germline V gene has CDR1 MNHEY and CDR2 SMNVEV (reference sequence). V lost 7 bases, J lost 8 bases, and 12 bases stayed unmatched. The CDR3 is made up of 15 amino acids. The CDR3 loop is CASTPGSGGAGTQYF. The CDR3 coding sequence is TGTGCCAGCACCCCTGGAAGCGGGGGGGCTGGTACGCAGTATTTT.

Ten or more counts support this clonotype. J is TRBJ2-1 and V is TRBV27, with D hard to call. V lost 5 bases to trimming and J lost 5 bases, with 10 bases between them. The germline CDR1 and CDR2 sequences are MNHEY and SMNVEV (reference sequence). This CDR3 comprises 13 residues. CDR3 amino acids: CASSPGPNNEQFF. CDR3 in DNA: TGTGCCAGCAGTCCTGGACCGAACAATGAGCAGTTCTTC.